The 26 T cell receptor beta chains in this list originate from one sample, sequenced in a study of identical twins. TCRdb redid the calling of the 5' RACE reads with MiXCR, one entry per CDR3 protein. This sample has nearly 900,000 distinct CDR3 sequences, with 9% to 15% found just once. The sample was also linked to a second study, of yellow fever vaccine responses in identical twins.

The sample consisted of PBMCs. These TCRs come from a woman in her late teens or twenties in good health.

This chain links TRBV3-1 with TRBJ2-3; D tentatively fits TRBD1 or TRBD2 (5 bases each). Germline-derived CDR1 and CDR2 are LGHDT and YNNKEL (reference sequence). V dropped 1 base and J dropped 6 bases, with 17 bases sitting between them. The CDR3 sequence is 16 residues long. The CDR3 reads CASSQGVGPRFDTQYF. DNA for the CDR3: TGTGCCAGCAGCCAAGGAGTGGGACCCCGGTTTGATACGCAGTATTTT.

The chain combines TRBV5-1 with TRBJ2-2, with D tentatively TRBD1 or TRBD2 (6 bases each). Trimming stripped 0 bases from V and 5 bases from J, with 17 bases between. The CDR3 has 17 amino acids. Germline V CDR1 and CDR2: SGHRS, YFSETQ. CDR3 in DNA: TGCGCCAGCAGCTTGGAGGGCTGGGGGGCGTGGACCGGGGAGCTGTTTTTT. This encodes CASSLEGWGAWTGELFF.

V and J are TRBV18 and TRBJ1-1; TRBD1 matches at 11 bases. The V and J ends lost 3 bases and 4 bases, in that order; junction bases with no gene match: 10. Germline V gene sequence: CDR1 KGHSH, CDR2 LQKENI. This CDR3 has 17 amino acids. The CDR3 protein is CASSPRTGGAFSTEAFF. CDR3 nucleotide sequence: TGTGCCAGCTCACCCCGGACAGGGGGCGCCTTTTCCACTGAAGCTTTCTTT.

The rearrangement uses TRBV28 and TRBJ2-1, with 9 nucleotides matching TRBD1. The germline V gene encodes CDR1 MDHEN and CDR2 SYDVKM. This CDR3 spans 15 amino acids. V was clipped by 6 bases and J by 9 bases; unmatched bases: 12. Here the CDR3 reads CASRAGTGLVSEQFF. CDR3 DNA: TGTGCCAGCAGGGCCGGGACAGGGTTGGTTAGTGAGCAGTTCTTC.

In this sample, this clonotype turned up many times. The gene calls are TRBV15 and TRBJ2-1, with 8 nucleotides matching TRBD2. CDR1 LNHNV and CDR2 YYDKDF come from the germline V gene (reference sequence). The CDR3 runs to 17 residues. The V segment lost 0 bases and the J segment 2 bases; nucleotides outside the gene matches: 6. The CDR3 bases are TGTGCCACCAGCAGAGACAATGGAGCGGGAGCCTACAATGAGCAGTTCTTC. This translates into CATSRDNGAGAYNEQFF.

This clonotype was counted only a few times. The CDR3: CASSPPDWQVGQPQHF. Here the CDR3 DNA reads TGTGCCAGCAGTCCCCCCGATTGGCAGGTGGGCCAGCCCCAGCATTTT. The chain carries TRBV12-3 or TRBV12-4 and TRBJ1-5; no firm D call. The CDR3 totals 16 residues. V was shortened by 5 bases and J by 7 bases, with 21 bases between the two germline ends.

This clonotype showed up just a few times. The chain joins TRBV27 to TRBJ2-2; D is possibly TRBD1 (5 bases). CDR1 and CDR2 from the germline V gene are MNHEY and SMNVEV (reference sequence). Trimming took off 7 bases at V and 4 bases at J, with 19 bases between the two ends. The CDR3 length is 16 residues. Here the CDR3 DNA reads TGTGCCAGCACCTCCCCCCCAGGGTTGCTCACCGGGGAGCTGTTTTTT. Its protein product is CASTSPPGLLTGELFF.

The chain employs TRBV15 and TRBJ2-2; 12 bases line up with TRBD2. The germline V gene has CDR1 LNHNV and CDR2 YYDKDF (reference sequence). This CDR3 is 19 amino acids long. Trimming removed 2 bases from V and 0 bases from J; junction bases left unmatched: 7. This chain's CDR3 is CATSRYKGLAGTNTGELFF. The CDR3 DNA reads as TGTGCCACCAGCAGATACAAAGGACTAGCGGGAACGAACACCGGGGAGCTGTTTTTT.

In this sample, this clonotype turned up a few times. The rearrangement joins TRBV12-3 or TRBV12-4 to TRBJ1-1, with D maybe TRBD1 (5 bases). Between the trimmed V and J ends, which lost 2 bases and 11 bases, there was a span of 18 bases. This CDR3 is built from 14 residues. The DNA of the CDR3 is TGTGCCAGCAGTTTATTGATCAGACAGAATGGGGCTTTCTTT. This encodes CASSLLIRQNGAFF.

Concerning this clonotype: A single base separates this from a much larger clone, so it may be a read error. J is TRBJ1-1 and V is TRBV12-3 or TRBV12-4; TRBD1 matches 7 bases. This CDR3 is built from 15 residues. The V segment lost 5 bases and the J segment 4 bases; nucleotides outside the gene matches: 10. The CDR3 nucleotides read TGTGCCAGCAGTCAAGACAGGGTTTCTGGCACTGAAGCTTTCTTT. It codes for CASSQDRVSGTEAFF.

The chain combines TRBV7-2 with TRBJ2-1; D uncertain. Trimming took off 6 bases at V and 8 bases at J, with 20 bases between the two ends. Germline assignment: CDR1 SGHTA and CDR2 FQGNSA. The CDR3 runs 15 residues. DNA for the CDR3: TGTGCCAGCAGGAAAACGGTAACGGTCTTCGATGAGCAGTTCTTC. Encoded protein: CASRKTVTVFDEQFF.

V gene TRBV27 combines with J gene TRBJ2-3; 15 bases fit TRBD2. The CDR3 spans 19 residues. The V and J ends lost 5 bases and 4 bases, in that order; junction bases with no gene match: 13. Germline lookup yields CDR1 MNHEY and CDR2 SMNVEV (reference sequence). CDR3 in DNA: TGTGCCAGCAGTCCCTTCGGACTAGCGGGGGGGCCGGTGGCAGATACGCAGTATTTT. Protein: CASSPFGLAGGPVADTQYF.

Only a few counts were recorded for this clonotype. The J gene is TRBJ2-5, the V gene TRBV4-1; D not certain. This CDR3 spans 13 amino acids. Germline values: CDR1 MGHRA, CDR2 YSYEKL. The V gene lost 1 base and the J gene lost 5 bases, with 8 bases spanning the gap. The CDR3 here is CASSQASRETQYF. In DNA form, the CDR3 reads TGCGCCAGCAGCCAAGCTAGTAGGGAGACCCAGTACTTC.

V and J are TRBV2 and TRBJ2-2; D is perhaps TRBD1 (6 bases). This CDR3 spans 14 amino acids. Trimming cost V 8 bases and J 1 base, with 11 bases left between them. In germline, CDR1 is SNHLY, CDR2 FYNNEI. The CDR3 DNA is TGTGCCAGCCAACAGGGAAGGAACACCGGGGAGCTGTTTTTT. It translates to CASQQGRNTGELFF.

The gene calls are TRBV20-1 and TRBJ2-3; D is tentatively TRBD1 or TRBD2 (5 bases each). The CDR3 covers 13 residues. Germline V gives CDR1 DFQATT, CDR2 SNEGSKA (reference sequence). V shed 4 bases and J shed 2 bases, with 10 bases lying between them. CDR3: CSATGTDTDTQYF. CDR3 bases: TGCAGTGCTACCGGGACGGACACAGATACGCAGTATTTT.

This clonotype was seen at least ten times. The chain employs TRBV10-3 and TRBJ2-1, with D possibly matching TRBD2 (5 bases). The CDR3 sequence is 13 residues long. The germline V gene encodes CDR1 ENHRY and CDR2 SYGVKD. V shed 5 bases and J shed 6 bases, with 11 bases lying between them. The CDR3: CAISPGKLNEQFF. The CDR3 nucleotides read TGTGCCATCAGTCCGGGAAAACTCAATGAGCAGTTCTTC.

This clonotype was observed a few times. The rearrangement links TRBV5-1 to TRBJ1-1, with 11 nucleotides matching TRBD1. The CDR3 is 17 amino acids. J gave up 1 base and V 3 bases, and 8 bases lay outside the gene matches. The germline CDR1 and CDR2 sequences are SGHRS and YFSETQ. CDR3 sequence (DNA): TGCGCCAGCAGCTGGGGGACAGGGGGAGGCCAGAACACTGAAGCTTTCTTT. As protein: CASSWGTGGGQNTEAFF.

This clonotype turned up a few times. The chain couples TRBV24-1 to TRBJ2-2; 10 positions match TRBD2. The CDR3 covers 18 residues. V lost 1 base to trimming and J lost 5 bases; unmatched junction nucleotides: 9. Per the germline V gene, CDR1 is KGHDR and CDR2 is SFDVKD. Written as DNA, the CDR3 is TGTGCCACCAGTGATTTCGGCCTAGCGGGAGTAGGGACCGGGGAGCTGTTTTTT. As protein: CATSDFGLAGVGTGELFF.

J is TRBJ2-2 and V is TRBV7-9; TRBD1 aligns across 7 bases. The CDR3 has 16 residues. Germline lookup yields CDR1 SEHNR and CDR2 FQNEAQ (reference sequence). V dropped 5 bases and J dropped 0; count of bases not matched to a gene: 6. CDR3 loop: CASSDRVLSNTGELFF. CDR3 bases: TGTGCCAGCAGCGACAGGGTCCTATCGAACACCGGGGAGCTGTTTTTT.

The V gene is TRBV10-3, the J gene TRBJ2-7, with D possibly TRBD2 on 6 matching bases. V was shortened by 0 bases and J by 7 bases, with 13 bases between the two germline ends. CDR1 is ENHRY, CDR2 SYGVKD, per germline. The CDR3 covers 14 residues. The DNA of the CDR3 is TGTGCCATCAGTGAGTCCCCGGGCGCGGGGGAGCAGTACGTC. It codes for CAISESPGAGEQYV.

This clonotype was seen a handful of times. The DNA of the CDR3 is TGTGCCAGCAACCGGGACTTCCAAGAGACCCAGTACTTC. Protein: CASNRDFQETQYF. The chain uses TRBV2 and TRBJ2-5; D perhaps matches TRBD2 (6 bases). This CDR3 has 13 amino acids. The V gene's germline CDR1 is SNHLY and CDR2 FYNNEI. Deletions cut 7 bases from V and 1 base from J, with 10 bases between.

This clonotype was recorded at least ten times. The chain carries TRBV12-3 or TRBV12-4 and TRBJ2-5; D call uncertain. The CDR3 spans 13 residues. The V and J ends lost 6 bases and 1 base respectively, with 9 bases between them. DNA of the CDR3: TGTGCCAGCAGCTTGGATCGCCAAGAGACCCAGTACTTC. Its translation: CASSLDRQETQYF.

The chain employs TRBV5-1 and TRBJ2-1; 11 bases are shared with TRBD1. V lost 3 bases, J lost 8 bases, and 7 bases stayed unmatched. The CDR3 consists of 15 residues. CDR1 and CDR2 (germline): SGHRS, YFSETQ. The CDR3 loop is CASSYRDRGMDEQFF. The CDR3 nucleotides read TGCGCCAGCAGCTACCGGGACAGGGGGATGGATGAGCAGTTCTTC.

There are a few counts of this clonotype. This sequence joins TRBV12-3 or TRBV12-4 and TRBJ2-7; D ambiguous. V dropped 4 bases and J dropped 3 bases, with 13 bases sitting between them. The CDR3 consists of 14 residues. The CDR3 DNA reads TGTGCCAGCAGTTATGGCGGAGCAAACTACGAGCAGTACTTC. Amino acids: CASSYGGANYEQYF.

Many counts were recorded for this clonotype. The chain is built from TRBV29-1 and TRBJ2-5; TRBD1 aligns across 7 bases. This CDR3 is 15 amino acids long. The germline gives CDR1 SQVTM, CDR2 ANQGSEA. Trimming cost V 2 bases and J 5 bases; bases outside gene matches: 11. The CDR3 protein is CSVERGQGDVETQYF. The CDR3, as DNA: TGCAGCGTTGAACGTGGGCAGGGGGACGTGGAGACCCAGTACTTC.

The sample holds a few counts of this clonotype. V gene TRBV28 combines with J gene TRBJ2-7; no firm D call. Trimming removed 5 bases at V and 4 bases at J, with 9 bases between. Germline V gene lookup returns CDR1 MDHEN and CDR2 SYDVKM. The CDR3 consists of 12 residues. CDR3 bases: TGTGCCAGCAGTCCAACTAAATACGAGCAGTACTTC. It codes for CASSPTKYEQYF.